The rows below give T cell receptor beta chains drawn from one sample of a study of early T cells in non-severe SARS-CoV-2 infection. TCRdb redid the calling of the 5' RACE reads with MiXCR, one entry per CDR3 protein. The table has about 77,000 distinct CDR3 sequences, about 16% seen once. The sample taken for sequencing was whole blood. Receptors were obtained from an adult who was a healthcare worker with PCR-confirmed SARS-CoV-2 infection or an uninfected control (not recorded which). Both conserved end residues are part of each CDR3.

>TRBJ2-1|TRBV7-6
CASSFRGNYNEQFF
>TRBJ2-2|TRBV18
CASSPQREELFF
>TRBJ2-1|TRBV27
CASSLEDRGGNEQFF
>TRBJ1-3|TRBV10-3
CAISESGGNTIYF
>TRBJ2-7|TRBV3-1
CASSPGLAGGRYEQYF
>TRBJ2-7|TRBV5-4
CASSLGGTSLGEQYF
>TRBJ2-1|TRBV24-1
CATSDHTGLAGGFPYNEQFF
>TRBJ2-5|TRBV6-6
CASSKVGEETQYF
>TRBJ2-1|TRBV29-1
CSVGAGTPKSNEQFF
>TRBJ2-5|TRBV7-7
CASSPPGGTETQYF
>TRBJ1-3|TRBV6-6
CASSYGGTEDTIYF
>TRBJ2-3|TRBV7-8
CASSSPPSGRYTSTDTQYF
>TRBJ2-1|TRBV12-3/TRBV12-4
CASTTAGAAYNEQFF
>TRBJ1-5|TRBV3-1
CASSQDLGSQPQHF
>TRBJ2-1|TRBV18
CASSPPGTGINEQFF
>TRBJ2-6|TRBV5-1
CASGNPDRVMAGANVLTF
>TRBJ1-1|TRBV11-2
CASSTRTGNTEAFF
>TRBJ1-1|TRBV5-5
CASSLPLTGGEAFF
>TRBJ2-7|TRBV28
CASSFLVGREQYF
>TRBJ2-5|TRBV7-6
CASSLAEETQYF
>TRBJ2-1|TRBV29-1
CSVGTSGSWNEQFF
>TRBJ2-7|TRBV20-1
CSGGVGTSYEQYF
>TRBJ2-1|TRBV28
CASRTPSGGGLSEQFF
>TRBJ2-5|TRBV5-1
CASSPIGKETQYF
>TRBJ2-1|TRBV6-5
CASSSSGQFYNEQFF
>TRBJ2-2|TRBV19
CASSIFQGANTGELFF
>TRBJ1-5|TRBV7-8
CASSFGQGVNQPQHF
>TRBJ2-3|TRBV6-2/TRBV6-3
CASSSGGPSLGQYF
>TRBJ1-1|TRBV3-1
CASSPRVANTEAFF
>TRBJ2-1|TRBV11-2
CASSYGTGGLAGAEQFF
>TRBJ2-5|TRBV7-2
CASSSRGGGDETQYF
>TRBJ2-7|TRBV10-3
CAISVKGAGEQYF
>TRBJ2-3|TRBV11-3
CASSRTGTAGKGDTQYF
>TRBJ1-1|TRBV5-1
CASSLFSLNTEAFF
>TRBJ2-5|TRBV12-3/TRBV12-4
CASSLTQEVGETQYF
>TRBJ2-3|TRBV12-3/TRBV12-4
CASSASGLGTDTQYF
>TRBJ2-1|TRBV6-5
CASSYPGKENEQFF
>TRBJ1-2|TRBV28
CASITSKGYTF
>TRBJ2-2|TRBV6-2/TRBV6-3
CASLTVGLTGELFF
>TRBJ2-4|TRBV29-1
CSVRQGSGNIQYF
>TRBJ2-1|TRBV5-1
CASGSPGGASGGLLPYNEQFF
>TRBJ1-4|TRBV28
CASSFGTAAEKLFF
>TRBJ2-7|TRBV9
CASSPLQGSIQYF
>TRBJ1-3|TRBV3-1
CASSYGMTGGDGNTIYF
>TRBJ2-7|TRBV29-1
CSVRTGDSYEQYF